The clone carrying this T cell receptor beta chain was counted many times. Its matching antigen is unknown. The data were obtained in a study of T cells in Graves' hyperthyroidism and ophthalmopathy. Findings of the study overall: A model built on 13 V-J features separated ophthalmopathy from stable hyperthyroidism.

TCR beta CDR3 regions were amplified from RNA transcripts. With the HTBI primer set, the TCR CDR3 went through a first round of RT-PCR. Using its own MiXCR run on the multiplex PCR reads, TCRdb lists one record per CDR3 protein. The sample gives around 760,000 distinct CDR3 sequences, roughly a third of which show up once; approximately 31% is in the top ten. Graves' hyperthyroidism without ophthalmopathy progression within 18 months was termed stable. Hyperthyroidism in the patients, aged 18 to 65, was newly diagnosed and under 2 months in duration. Patients showing uncontrolled infection, other autoimmune disease, pregnancy or lactation were ineligible. The TCR sequence derives from a woman aged 35 to 49 with Graves' hyperthyroidism. Sequences were obtained from blood.

CDR3 DNA: TGTGCCAGCAGTGAACGGCGGGAGGAGACCCAGTACTTC. It encodes CASSERREETQYF. V gene TRBV2 combines with J gene TRBJ2-5, with 7 nucleotides matching TRBD2. After removal of 2 bases from V and 5 bases from J, the junction contained 2 bases not matched to a gene. The CDR3 contains 13 residues. From germline, CDR1 is SNHLY and CDR2 FYNNEI.